These 17 T cell receptor delta chains originate from one sample sequenced in a study of Vδ1+ human thymocytes. Antigens of these TCRs are unknown. RNA was extracted from the cells and then reverse transcribed. Multiplex PCR used pooled V-gene forward primers and a constant-region reverse primer to amplify CDR3s. TCRdb reanalysed the multiplex PCR reads via CATT. Of fewer than 90,000 delta-chain clones listed, more than 30% were seen once; the top ten hold over 0.2%. General study results and limits: In the thymus, TRG and TRD repertoires looked highly polyclonal with Gaussian CDR3 lengths.

The sequencing sample was made of Vdelta1+ gamma-delta thymocytes from the thymus. Subset specified: FACS-sorted CD3+ TCRalphabeta- TCRVdelta1+ TCRVdelta2- thymocytes. The receptors shown here come from a boy younger than two who had congenital heart surgery.

The chain links TRDV1 to TRDJ1; D possibly matches TRDD2 or TRDD3 (8 bases each). V lost 4 bases, J lost 0 bases, and 24 bases lay in between. The CDR3 length is 19 residues. Germline V gene data show CDR1 as TSWWSYY and CDR2 as QGS. Written as DNA, the CDR3 is TGTGCTCTTGGGGCAACTTCCTACGGGTGGGGGATCCACACCGATAAACTCATCTTT. It specifies CALGATSYGWGIHTDKLIF.

Remarks on this clone: One end of the junction does not line up with germline, which may come from a read error. The chain employs TRDV1 and TRDJ1; TRDD3 might be the D (5 bases). This CDR3 has 18 amino acids. The V gene's germline CDR1 is TSWWSYY and CDR2 QGS. The CDR3 region has the DNA TGTGCTCTTGGGGAACTCCGCTTTACTGGTGCGTACACCGATAACCTCATCTTT. Translating gives CALGELRFTGAYTDNLIF.

This sequence joins TRDV1 and TRDJ1; D is unclear. V was pared by 9 bases and J by 2 bases, with 7 bases between. The V gene's germline CDR1 is TSWWSYY and CDR2 QGS. The CDR3 covers 11 residues. CDR3 bases: TGTGCTCTCCCAAGTACCGATAAACTCATCTTT. Translated, it gives CALPSTDKLIF.

The V gene is TRDV1, the J gene TRDJ1; tentatively, D is TRDD3 (6 bases). Trimming stripped 3 bases from V and 0 bases from J, with 32 bases between. This CDR3 is built from 22 residues. Germline V gene sequence: CDR1 TSWWSYY, CDR2 QGS. CDR3 region: CALGEGSLPQYRGGPYTDKLIF. The DNA of the CDR3 is TGTGCTCTTGGGGAGGGCTCCCTCCCCCAGTACCGGGGGGGACCCTACACCGATAAACTCATCTTT.

The chain carries TRDV1 and TRDJ1; D gene unclear. Per germline, CDR1 TSWWSYY and CDR2 QGS. The CDR3 contains 14 residues. V was shortened by 1 base and J by 0 bases, with 6 bases between the two germline ends. The CDR3 is CALGEPQYTDKLIF. In DNA form, the CDR3 reads TGTGCTCTTGGGGAACCACAGTACACCGATAAACTCATCTTT.

The chain links TRDV1 to TRDJ1; possible D gene TRDD2, 5 bases. V was shortened by 1 base and J by 0 bases, with 30 bases between the two germline ends. The CDR3 has 22 amino acids. Looked up from germline, CDR1 is TSWWSYY and CDR2 is QGS. The CDR3 DNA sequence: TGTGCTCTTGGGGAACGTCGCCCTACGTTTAGAGCCCGTTGCAGATACACCGATAAACTCATCTTT. Protein: CALGERRPTFRARCRYTDKLIF.

The gene calls are TRDV1 and TRDJ1; 7 nucleotides line up with TRDD3. This CDR3 contains 20 residues. Germline CDR1 and CDR2: TSWWSYY and QGS. Trimming at V came to 0 bases and at J to 2 bases, leaving 18 bases not matched to a gene. CDR3 DNA sequence: TGTGCTCTTGGGGAACTTAGCTGGGGGCAACTCCTAGGGGGGACCGATAAACTCATCTTT. The encoded protein is CALGELSWGQLLGGTDKLIF.

This clone was seen a few times. In the same sample, other DNA sequences code for this CDR3. The chain has TRDV1 and TRDJ1; 7 bases match TRDD3. The CDR3 spans 20 residues. CDR1 and CDR2 from the germline V gene are TSWWSYY and QGS. J lost 1 base, V lost 0 bases, and 17 bases had no gene match. The CDR3 region is CALGELSHFCTGDPTDKLIF. The CDR3 DNA reads as TGTGCTCTTGGGGAACTATCCCATTTCTGTACTGGGGATCCCACCGATAAACTCATCTTT.

Note on this clone: At the DNA level, this CDR3 is encoded by other sequences in the same sample as well. The V call is TRDV1, the J call TRDJ1; TRDD3 matches at 8 bases. There are 15 residues in the CDR3. Germline lookup yields CDR1 TSWWSYY and CDR2 QGS. V shed 2 bases, J shed 4 bases, and the junction held 6 bases outside the gene matches. For the CDR3, the DNA is TGTGCTCTTGGGGAAGTAGGGATACGAGGCGATAAACTCATCTTT. Protein product: CALGEVGIRGDKLIF.

Only a few counts were recorded for this clone. This sequence joins TRDV1 and TRDJ1, with 7 bases aligning to TRDD3. The V and J ends lost 5 bases and 2 bases, in that order; junction bases with no gene match: 23. The germline V gene has CDR1 TSWWSYY and CDR2 QGS. The CDR3 extends over 20 amino acids. DNA for the CDR3: TGTGCTCTTGGGTATCAGAGGGTAACTGGGATACTGGCCTTGACCGATAAACTCATCTTT. This sequence encodes CALGYQRVTGILALTDKLIF.

The chain employs TRDV1 and TRDJ1; D perhaps matches TRDD2 (6 bases). Germline CDR1 and CDR2: TSWWSYY and QGS. Deletions cut 2 bases from V and 4 bases from J, with 20 bases between. The CDR3 has 17 residues. In nucleotides, the CDR3 is TGTGCTCTTGGGGAAACAGTCCTACGGGAGAAGTACGATAAACTCATCTTT. Encoded protein: CALGETVLREKYDKLIF.

This clone was seen a few times. V gene TRDV1 combines with J gene TRDJ1; 13 bases agree with TRDD3. V gave up 2 bases and J gave up 11 bases; unmatched junction bases: 11. The CDR3 runs to 16 residues. The V gene's germline CDR1 is TSWWSYY and CDR2 QGS. The CDR3 coding sequence is TGTGCTCTTGGGGAATCACCGTACTGGGGGATACGTGGGCTCATCTTT. Translated, it gives CALGESPYWGIRGLIF.

The rearrangement uses TRDV1 and TRDJ1; TRDD3 agrees at 9 bases. Germline V gene sequence: CDR1 TSWWSYY, CDR2 QGS. The V segment lost 9 bases and the J segment 0 bases; nucleotides outside the gene matches: 26. The CDR3 has 21 residues. The CDR3 nucleotides read TGTGCTCTCTCCCAGGTGCCACAAAGTCATACTGGGGGACTTTACACCGATAAACTCATCTTT. Protein: CALSQVPQSHTGGLYTDKLIF.

This clone showed up just a few times. This rearrangement joins TRDV1 to TRDJ1; possible D gene TRDD3, 6 bases. V was pared by 3 bases and J by 0 bases, with 23 bases between. Germline assignment: CDR1 TSWWSYY and CDR2 QGS. The length of the CDR3 is 19 residues. The CDR3 region has the DNA TGTGCTCTTGGGGAGGTTCCATTACTGGGCTCCCCTTACACCGATAAACTCATCTTT. Translating it yields CALGEVPLLGSPYTDKLIF.

V is TRDV1 and J is TRDJ1; 10 positions agree with TRDD3. The V gene's germline CDR1 is TSWWSYY and CDR2 QGS. V trimming: 4 bases; J trimming: 0 bases; junction bases outside the gene matches: 5. This CDR3 comprises 16 residues. CDR3 bases: TGTGCTCTTGGGGGGACTGGGGGATCGTACACCGATAAACTCATCTTT. Protein product: CALGGTGGSYTDKLIF.

The chain employs TRDV1 and TRDJ1; 7 nucleotides line up with TRDD3. The germline V gene encodes CDR1 TSWWSYY and CDR2 QGS. This CDR3 region has 22 residues. The J segment lost 0 bases and the V segment lost 4 bases, leaving 26 bases of the junction unmatched. CDR3 bases: TGTGCTCTTGGGGGGAGGTTCGGGTACAGTATTGGGGGAGCTCTGTACACCGATAAACTCATCTTT. It is translated as CALGGRFGYSIGGALYTDKLIF.

A note on this clone: An end of the junction differs from the germline gene, which may be a read error. The rearrangement joins TRDV1 to TRDJ1; possible D gene TRDD3, 6 bases. Germline V gives CDR1 TSWWSYY, CDR2 QGS. The CDR3 loop spans 18 amino acids. The CDR3 spells CALGDAKPVTDYTDKLIF. CDR3 in DNA: TGTGCTCTGGGGGACGCCAAGCCCGTGACTGACTACACCGATAAACTCATCTTT.